This T cell receptor (beta chain) is from a study of control samples from healthy donors and cancer patients. Some clones are missing from TCRdb's copy, which holds only in-frame ones; the method was immunoSEQ multiplex PCR. In the table there are about 7,400 clones, roughly 84% of which are singletons. CDR1 and CDR2 (germline): SGHNT, YYREEE (reference sequence). Trimming cost V 7 bases and J 3 bases, with 14 bases left between them. CDR3 length: 14 residues. Material: PBMCs. The sequence was obtained from an older man with lung cancer. This chain links TRBV5-4 with TRBJ2-1; D unresolved. In DNA form, the CDR3 reads TGTGCCAGCTCAATGGCCGAGCTCTACAATGAGCAGTTCTTC. Its translation is CASSMAELYNEQFF.